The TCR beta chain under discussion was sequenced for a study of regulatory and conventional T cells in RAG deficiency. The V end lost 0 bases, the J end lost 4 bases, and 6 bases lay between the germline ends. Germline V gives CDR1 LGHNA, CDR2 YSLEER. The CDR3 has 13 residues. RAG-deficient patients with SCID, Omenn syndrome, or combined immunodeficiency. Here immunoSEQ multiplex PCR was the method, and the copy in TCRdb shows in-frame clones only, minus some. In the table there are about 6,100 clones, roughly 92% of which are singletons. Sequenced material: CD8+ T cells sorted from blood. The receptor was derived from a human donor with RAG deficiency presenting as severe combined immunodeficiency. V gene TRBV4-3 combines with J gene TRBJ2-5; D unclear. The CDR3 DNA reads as TGCGCCAGCAGCCAAGAAGTGGTAGAGACCCAGTACTTC. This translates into CASSQEVVETQYF.